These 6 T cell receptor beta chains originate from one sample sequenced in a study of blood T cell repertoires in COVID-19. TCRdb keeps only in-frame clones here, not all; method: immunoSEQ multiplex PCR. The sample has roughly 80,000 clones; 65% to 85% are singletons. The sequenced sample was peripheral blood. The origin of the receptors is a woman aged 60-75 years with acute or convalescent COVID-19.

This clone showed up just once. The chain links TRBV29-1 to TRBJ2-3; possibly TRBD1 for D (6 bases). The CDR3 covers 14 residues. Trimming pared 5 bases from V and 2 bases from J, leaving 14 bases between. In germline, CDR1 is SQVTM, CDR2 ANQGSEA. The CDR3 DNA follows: TGCAGCGTTATGCTCCAGGGACACACAGATACGCAGTATTTT. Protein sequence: CSVMLQGHTDTQYF.

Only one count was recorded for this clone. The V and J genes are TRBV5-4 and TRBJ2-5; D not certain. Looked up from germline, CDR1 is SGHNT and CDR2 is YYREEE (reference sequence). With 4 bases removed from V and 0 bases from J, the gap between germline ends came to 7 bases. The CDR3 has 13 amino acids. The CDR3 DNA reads TGTGCCAGCAGCGTCTATGACCAAGAGACCCAGTACTTC. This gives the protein CASSVYDQETQYF.

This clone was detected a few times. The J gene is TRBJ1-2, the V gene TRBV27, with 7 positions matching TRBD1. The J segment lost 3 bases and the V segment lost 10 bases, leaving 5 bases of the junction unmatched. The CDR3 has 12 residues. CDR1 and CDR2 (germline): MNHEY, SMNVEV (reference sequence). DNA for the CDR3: TGTGCCACTGGAGGGGGCTACTATGGCTACACCTTC. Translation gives CATGGGYYGYTF.

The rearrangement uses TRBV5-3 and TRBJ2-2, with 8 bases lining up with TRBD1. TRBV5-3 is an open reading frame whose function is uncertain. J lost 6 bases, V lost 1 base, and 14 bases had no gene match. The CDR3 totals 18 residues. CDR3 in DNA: TGTGCCAGAAGCTTGTCGAGGGGACAAGACAGGGGCTCCGGGGAGCTGTTTTTT. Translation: CARSLSRGQDRGSGELFF.

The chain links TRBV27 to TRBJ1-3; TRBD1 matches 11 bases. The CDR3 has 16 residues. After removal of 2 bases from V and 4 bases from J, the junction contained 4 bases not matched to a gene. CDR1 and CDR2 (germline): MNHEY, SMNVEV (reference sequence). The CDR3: CASSLPGQGDGNTIYF. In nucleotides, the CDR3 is TGTGCCAGCAGTTTACCGGGACAGGGGGACGGAAACACCATATATTTT.

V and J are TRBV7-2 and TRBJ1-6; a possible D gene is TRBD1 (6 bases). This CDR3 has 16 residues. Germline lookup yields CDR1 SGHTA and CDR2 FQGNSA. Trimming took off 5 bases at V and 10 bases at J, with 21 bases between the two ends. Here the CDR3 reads CASSAQQGRGLSPLHF. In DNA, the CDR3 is TGTGCCAGCAGCGCCCAACAGGGTAGGGGTCTGTCACCCCTCCACTTT.